These 28 T cell receptor beta chains were sequenced from one sample in a study of T cell clonality in common variable immunodeficiency. TCRdb's copy holds only in-frame clones and misses some; the assay was immunoSEQ multiplex PCR. This sample carries more than 35,000 clones, none of them present only once. Sequenced: peripheral blood mononuclear cells. Every receptor here comes from a person aged 18 to 70 in good health.

This clone was picked up many times. The read ends 3 residues early relative to the CDR3; the germline J gene fills the gap. V and J are TRBV6-2 or TRBV6-3 and TRBJ2-2, with 8 bases fitting TRBD1. CDR1 MNHEY and CDR2 SVGEGT come from the germline V gene. The CDR3 consists of 16 residues. V shed 7 bases, J shed 3 bases, and the junction held 10 bases outside the gene matches. The sequenced part of the CDR3 DNA is TGTGCCAGCAACAGGGGGGCAGGGCGAGACACCGGGGAG. Its translation: CASNRGAGRDTGE. The complete CDR3 reads CASNRGAGRDTGELFF.

For this clone: Read data end 3 residues before the CDR3 end; the end is taken from the germline J gene. The V gene is TRBV5-4, the J gene TRBJ2-7, with a weak D call TRBD2 (6 bases). Germline CDR1 reads SGHNT; CDR2 reads YYREEE (reference sequence). The V end lost 0 bases, the J end lost 2 bases, and 6 bases lay between the germline ends. The CDR3 runs to 13 residues. The sequenced part of the CDR3 DNA is TGTGCCAGCAGCTTGGGGACTACCTACGAG. Translation: CASSLGTTYE. The entire CDR3 protein reads CASSLGTTYEQYF.

In its sample, this clone was seen many times. The missing CDR3 end, 3 residues past where the read stops, is filled in from the germline J gene. The V call is TRBV4-1, the J call TRBJ1-1; D is ambiguous. V gave up 3 bases and J gave up 3 bases, with 17 bases separating them. Germline V gene data show CDR1 as MGHRA and CDR2 as YSYEKL. The CDR3 is 16 amino acids. CDR3 region: CASSHTDTLRDTEAFF. CDR3 DNA (partial): TGCGCCAGCAGCCATACCGATACCCTTCGGGACACTGAA.

There are many counts of this clone. The missing CDR3 end, 3 residues past where the read stops, is filled in from the germline J gene. The V call is TRBV20-1, the J call TRBJ2-1; 7 bases map to TRBD2. V dropped 3 bases and J dropped 0; count of bases not matched to a gene: 11. Germline CDR1 and CDR2: DFQATT and SNEGSKA (reference sequence). The CDR3 is 17 residues long. CDR3 DNA, as far as it was read: TGCAGTGCTAGCCTTTTGAGCGGGGAATACTCCTACAATGAG. This sequence encodes CSASLLSGEYSYNE. The full CDR3 protein is CSASLLSGEYSYNEQFF.

The sample holds many counts of this clone. The sequence runs out 3 residues before the end of the CDR3; the remainder is reconstructed from the germline J gene. This chain links TRBV4-2 with TRBJ2-1; the match to TRBD2 covers 9 bases. J was trimmed by 4 bases and V by 1 base; bases with no gene match: 8. The CDR3 length is 17 residues. Germline lookup yields CDR1 LGHNA and CDR2 YNFKEQ. The CDR3 sequence is CASSQVVGTSSYNEQFF. The part of the CDR3 DNA that was read is TGTGCCAGCAGCCAAGTGGTTGGGACTAGCAGTTACAATGAG.

This clone showed up many times. The read ends 3 residues shy of where the CDR3 ends; the end is completed using the germline J gene. The chain carries TRBV12-5 and TRBJ2-3; 12 bases match TRBD2. The CDR3 spans 22 residues. V dropped 0 bases and J dropped 2; count of bases not matched to a gene: 18. Looked up from germline, CDR1 is LGHNT and CDR2 is FRNRAP. Incomplete CDR3 DNA: TGTGCTAGTGGTTTGGTCCCCCTGAAACTAGCGGGAGGAGGGTGGAACACAGATACG. The encoded protein is CASGLVPLKLAGGGWNTDT. The CDR3, in full, reads CASGLVPLKLAGGGWNTDTQYF.

This clone was observed many times. The CDR3 end falls 3 residues outside the read, so it is completed with the germline J gene. The chain combines TRBV6-2 or TRBV6-3 with TRBJ1-5; maybe TRBD1 (6 bases). Looked up from germline, CDR1 is MNHEY and CDR2 is SVGEGT. Trimming left V 0 bases short and J 6 bases short, with 18 bases between. The CDR3 is 17 residues long. The CDR3 reads CASSYSARYRVAQPQHF. The CDR3 DNA, read in part, is TGTGCCAGCAGTTACTCGGCTCGGTACAGGGTGGCTCAGCCC.

This clone was seen at least ten times. Partial CDR3 DNA: TGTGCCAGCAGCGTCAGGACAGGGTTCGGAAACACC. Translating gives CASSVRTGFGNT. The complete CDR3 reads CASSVRTGFGNTIYF. The chain recombines TRBV9 with TRBJ1-3; 8 positions match TRBD1. The read stops 3 residues short of the end of the CDR3; the missing end is completed from the germline J gene. The J segment lost 4 bases and the V segment lost 2 bases, leaving 5 bases of the junction unmatched. The germline V gene encodes CDR1 SGDLS and CDR2 YYNGEE. The CDR3 runs to 15 residues.

This clone was recorded many times. The CDR3 spells CSALRTSGGQETQYF. Incomplete CDR3 DNA: TGCAGTGCTCTTCGGACTAGCGGAGGCCAAGAGACC. The chain recombines TRBV20-1 with TRBJ2-5; 10 nucleotides match TRBD2. The CDR3 end is not reached by the read, which stops 3 residues before it; the germline J gene fills it in. Germline CDR1 and CDR2: DFQATT and SNEGSKA (reference sequence). CDR3 length equals 15 residues. The trim removed 5 bases at V and 1 base at J, leaving 7 bases unmatched.

This clone occurred many times. The read is 3 residues too short to cover the CDR3 end, so that end is filled in from the germline J gene. The V call is TRBV19, the J call TRBJ2-1, with 13 nucleotides matching TRBD2. V lost 5 bases and J lost 6; bases outside the gene matches: 4. Germline V gene sequence: CDR1 LNHDA, CDR2 SQIVND (reference sequence). The CDR3 has 15 amino acids. This chain's CDR3 is CASSFRLAGGNEQFF. CDR3 DNA, as far as it was read: TGTGCCAGTAGTTTTCGACTAGCGGGGGGCAATGAG.

This clone has ten or more counts. From the germline J gene comes the end of the CDR3, since the read stops 3 residues before it. The chain joins TRBV5-4 to TRBJ2-2; the match to TRBD1 covers 8 bases. This CDR3 comprises 13 residues. V lost 2 bases and J lost 6; bases outside the gene matches: 0. Germline CDR1 is SGHNT and CDR2 is YYREEE (reference sequence). The DNA read from the CDR3 is TGTGCCAGCAGCTTACAGGGGGCCGGGGAG. This gives the protein CASSLQGAGE. The entire CDR3 reads CASSLQGAGELFF.

This clone was seen ten or more times. CDR3: CASSLAAQGGDYGYTF. The CDR3 bases that were read are TGCGCCAGCAGCTTGGCGGCACAGGGCGGAGACTATGGC. V gene TRBV5-1 combines with J gene TRBJ1-2; tentative D call: TRBD1 (6 bases). The read falls 3 residues short of the CDR3 end, and the missing part is taken from the germline J gene. The V and J ends lost 0 bases and 3 bases respectively, with 15 bases between them. Germline V gene data show CDR1 as SGHRS and CDR2 as YFSETQ. This CDR3 region has 16 residues.

In this sample, this clone turned up many times. The read gets to within 3 residues of the CDR3 end, and the germline J gene fills in the rest. This chain uses TRBV5-1 with TRBJ2-1, with 8 bases that match TRBD2. The CDR3 is 15 amino acids. Per germline, CDR1 SGHRS and CDR2 YFSETQ. V shed 3 bases and J 0 bases; nucleotides not matched to a gene: 2. The CDR3: CASSSLAGSYNEQFF. The covered CDR3 bases are TGCGCCAGCAGCTCCCTAGCGGGCTCCTACAATGAG.

In its sample, this clone was seen many times. The CDR3 goes on 3 residues after the read ends, and that part is filled in from the germline J gene. V is TRBV19 and J is TRBJ2-7, with TRBD1 matching over 7 bases. Germline assignment: CDR1 LNHDA and CDR2 SQIVND (reference sequence). The CDR3 spans 18 residues. J was trimmed by 2 bases and V by 1 base; bases with no gene match: 14. CDR3 protein: CASSIGLSGQTLTYEQYF. The DNA read from the CDR3 is TGTGCCAGTAGTATAGGGTTATCGGGACAGACCCTAACCTACGAG.

This clone has a count of ten or more. The read halts 3 residues ahead of the CDR3 end, with the missing end drawn from the germline J gene. J is TRBJ1-1 and V is TRBV7-9; the D gene is possibly TRBD1 (5 bases). This CDR3 contains 14 residues. Trimming left V 1 base short and J 3 bases short, with 9 bases between. Germline loops: CDR1 SEHNR, CDR2 FQNEAQ (reference sequence). CDR3 bases read: TGTGCCAGCAGCTTAGGCGGGGGATACACTGAA. Translating it yields CASSLGGGYTE. The entire CDR3 protein reads CASSLGGGYTEAFF.

This clone occurred many times. The read halts 3 residues ahead of the CDR3 end, with the missing end drawn from the germline J gene. The chain employs TRBV30 and TRBJ2-1; TRBD2 might be the D (6 bases). Trimming cost V 2 bases and J 0 bases, with 14 bases left between them. From germline, CDR1 is GTSNPN and CDR2 SVGIG (reference sequence). This CDR3 contains 16 residues. The CDR3: CAWSPAGDPSYNEQFF. The CDR3 bases that were read are TGTGCCTGGAGTCCAGCGGGTGACCCCTCCTACAATGAG.

This clone appeared many times. One end of the junction fails to match germline, which may point to a read error. The observed sequence ends 3 residues before the CDR3 terminus, with the missing tail filled in from the germline J gene. V and J are TRBV4-2 and TRBJ2-7; 11 bases map to TRBD1. Per the germline V gene, CDR1 is LGHNA and CDR2 is YNFKEQ. The CDR3 is 17 residues long. The CDR3 is CASSQDLGQGVGYEQYF. Partial CDR3 DNA: TGCGCCAGCAGCCAAGATCTGGGACAGGGGGTTGGGTACGAG.

This clone was counted at least ten times. The missing CDR3 end, 3 residues past where the read stops, is filled in from the germline J gene. The rearrangement links TRBV5-6 to TRBJ1-1, with D hard to call. Germline V gene sequence: CDR1 SGHDT, CDR2 YYEEEE. The CDR3 sequence is 12 residues long. V dropped 3 bases and J dropped 3 bases, with 6 bases sitting between them. The CDR3 spells CASSSRDTEAFF. The CDR3 DNA, read in part, is TGTGCCAGCAGCTCCAGAGACACTGAA.

This clone occurred many times. The read ends 3 residues early relative to the CDR3; the germline J gene fills the gap. The J gene is TRBJ1-1, the V gene TRBV6-1; D not certain. The CDR3 is 14 residues long. CDR1 MNHNS and CDR2 SASEGT come from the germline V gene. Trimming removed 3 bases at V and 1 base at J, with 9 bases between. CDR3 DNA, as far as it was read: TGTGCCAGCAGTGAGGTGGGCAGGAACACTGAA. Amino acids: CASSEVGRNTE. The full CDR3 protein reads CASSEVGRNTEAFF.

This clone has a count of ten or more. The read comes to an end 3 residues before the CDR3 does, leaving the germline J gene to fill in the end. The chain employs TRBV20-1 and TRBJ2-7, with 10 bases lining up with TRBD2. After removal of 5 bases from V and 4 bases from J, the junction contained 8 bases not matched to a gene. Germline CDR1 is DFQATT and CDR2 is SNEGSKA (reference sequence). The CDR3 is made up of 14 amino acids. CDR3 protein: CSASKLAGLYEQYF. CDR3 DNA, as far as it was read: TGCAGTGCTTCGAAACTAGCGGGGCTATACGAG.

Ten or more counts support this clone. Read coverage stops 3 residues before the CDR3 terminus; the germline J gene supplies the remainder. The rearrangement joins TRBV6-1 to TRBJ1-5, with 8 bases lining up with TRBD1. V shed 4 bases and J 2 bases; nucleotides not matched to a gene: 7. This CDR3 is built from 16 residues. CDR1 is MNHNS and CDR2 is SASEGT in the germline V gene. This chain's CDR3 is CASSVDRGLGNQPQHF. The DNA read from the CDR3 is TGTGCCAGCAGTGTCGACAGGGGTTTAGGCAATCAGCCC.

This clone was observed at least ten times. The read ends 3 residues before the CDR3 terminus; that terminus is restored from the germline J gene. The chain couples TRBV30 to TRBJ1-6, with a possible D match to TRBD1 (6 bases). The CDR3 extends over 15 amino acids. Trimming shortened V by 2 bases and J by 7 bases, and 15 bases separated the two germline ends. CDR1 GTSNPN and CDR2 SVGIG come from the germline V gene (reference sequence). CDR3 DNA (partial): TGTGCCTGGAGTACAGAACAGGGAGCAAATTCACCC. Protein product: CAWSTEQGANSP. The full CDR3 protein is CAWSTEQGANSPLHF.

In its sample, this clone was seen many times. Sequencing ends 3 residues short of the CDR3 end; the germline J gene provides the rest. V usage is TRBV7-3 and J usage is TRBJ2-2, with D maybe TRBD2 (7 bases). Germline-derived CDR1 and CDR2 are SGHTA and FQGTGA. The CDR3 loop spans 16 amino acids. The ends were cut back, 5 bases at V and 8 bases at J, with 21 bases in the middle. The covered CDR3 bases are TGTGCCAGCAGCCGGAGTTCTGGCGGGGGCGGGGGGGAG. Translating it yields CASSRSSGGGGGE. The whole CDR3 region reads CASSRSSGGGGGELFF.

The table lists this clone with many counts. The CDR3 end is not reached by the read, which stops 3 residues before it; the germline J gene fills it in. This chain uses TRBV12-3 or TRBV12-4 with TRBJ2-1; D is possibly TRBD1 (5 bases). The CDR3 consists of 16 residues. V lost 2 bases to trimming and J lost 8 bases, with 19 bases between them. The CDR3 protein is CASSLSLGAAIDEQFF. Partial CDR3 DNA: TGTGCCAGCAGTTTATCCTTAGGGGCGGCAATCGATGAG.

At least ten counts were recorded for this clone. The chain's CDR3 is CASRYGGTGELFF. The CDR3 bases that were read are TGTGCCAGCAGATACGGGGGGACCGGGGAG. This rearrangement joins TRBV7-2 to TRBJ2-2; 7 nucleotides match TRBD2. The read terminates 3 residues before the CDR3 end, so the remaining end is supplied by the germline J gene. CDR1 and CDR2 (germline): SGHTA, FQGNSA. The CDR3 covers 13 residues. V lost 6 bases to trimming and J lost 5 bases; unmatched junction nucleotides: 3.

This clone has a count of ten or more. The read gets to within 3 residues of the CDR3 end, and the germline J gene fills in the rest. This sequence joins TRBV20-1 and TRBJ1-3; TRBD1 matches at 10 bases. CDR3 length: 17 amino acids. V was clipped by 2 bases and J by 3 bases; unmatched bases: 10. Germline V gives CDR1 DFQATT, CDR2 SNEGSKA (reference sequence). Incomplete CDR3 DNA: TGCAGTGCTAGACCCCAAGACAGGGGGCTTGATGGAAACACC. This gives the protein CSARPQDRGLDGNT. The entire CDR3 reads CSARPQDRGLDGNTIYF.

This clone has at least ten counts. The read halts 3 residues ahead of the CDR3 end, with the missing end drawn from the germline J gene. The chain combines TRBV6-2 or TRBV6-3 with TRBJ2-2; no reliable D call. Germline V gene sequence: CDR1 MNHEY, CDR2 SVGEGT. Trimming cost V 7 bases and J 5 bases, with 14 bases left between them. The CDR3 covers 14 residues. The DNA read from the CDR3 is TGTGCCAGCAATGCGAAAGTCGAGACCGGGGAG. Amino acids: CASNAKVETGE. The full CDR3 protein reads CASNAKVETGELFF.

This clone was detected many times. Read data end 3 residues before the CDR3 end; the end is taken from the germline J gene. V usage is TRBV18 and J usage is TRBJ2-1; unclear D gene. Per germline, CDR1 KGHSH and CDR2 LQKENI. The V gene lost 3 bases and the J gene lost 0 bases, with 9 bases spanning the gap. CDR3 length: 15 amino acids. CDR3 protein: CASSPDWSSYNEQFF. The sequenced part of the CDR3 DNA is TGTGCCAGCTCACCTGACTGGAGCTCCTACAATGAG.